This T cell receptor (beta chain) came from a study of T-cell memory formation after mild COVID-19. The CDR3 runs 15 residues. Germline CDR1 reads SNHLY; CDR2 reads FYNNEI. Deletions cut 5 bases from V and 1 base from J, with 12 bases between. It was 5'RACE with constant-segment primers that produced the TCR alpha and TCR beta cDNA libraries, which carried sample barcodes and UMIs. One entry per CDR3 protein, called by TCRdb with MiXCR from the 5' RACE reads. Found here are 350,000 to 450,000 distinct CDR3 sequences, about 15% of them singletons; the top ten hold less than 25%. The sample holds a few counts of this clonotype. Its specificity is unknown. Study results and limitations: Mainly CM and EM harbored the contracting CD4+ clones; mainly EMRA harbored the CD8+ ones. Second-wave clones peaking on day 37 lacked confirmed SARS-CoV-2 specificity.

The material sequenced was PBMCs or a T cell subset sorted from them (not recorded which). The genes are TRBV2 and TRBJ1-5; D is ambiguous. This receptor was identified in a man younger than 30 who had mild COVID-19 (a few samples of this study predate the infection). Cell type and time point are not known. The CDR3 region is CASSPLVTSNQPQHF. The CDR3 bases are TGTGCCAGCAGTCCCCTCGTAACGAGCAATCAGCCCCAGCATTTT.